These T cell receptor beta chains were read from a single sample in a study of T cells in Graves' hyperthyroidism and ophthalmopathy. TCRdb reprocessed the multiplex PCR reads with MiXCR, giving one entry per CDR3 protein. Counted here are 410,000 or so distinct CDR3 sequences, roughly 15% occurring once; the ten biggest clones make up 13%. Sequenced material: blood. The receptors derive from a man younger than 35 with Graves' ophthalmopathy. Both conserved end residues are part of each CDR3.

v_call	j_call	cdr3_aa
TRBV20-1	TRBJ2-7	CSARSPPGTSGSPYEQYF
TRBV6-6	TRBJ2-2	CASSYWGRSTGELFF
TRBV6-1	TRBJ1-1	CASSQQVNTEALF
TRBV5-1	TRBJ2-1	CASSFGGTSSYNEQFF
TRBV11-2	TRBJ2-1	CASSLEGLAEGREQFF
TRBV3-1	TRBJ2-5	CASGHVRGHETQYF
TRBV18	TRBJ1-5	CASSPSADSNQPQHF
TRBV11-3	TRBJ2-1	CASSLTGGAASGGNEQFF
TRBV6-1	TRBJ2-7	CASSYRQNTYEQYF
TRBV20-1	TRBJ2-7	CSASGPLGSSYEQYF
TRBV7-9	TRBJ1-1	CASSLIGGVGTEAFF
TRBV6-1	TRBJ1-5	CASSEMGQSNQPQHF
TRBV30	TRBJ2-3	CAWNQGSDTQYF
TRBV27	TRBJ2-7	CAGKPGQAYEQYF
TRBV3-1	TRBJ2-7	CASSQGLPGQGYEQYF
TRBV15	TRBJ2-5	CATSREAGGPLETQYF
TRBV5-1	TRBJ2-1	CASSPRDSSYNEQFF
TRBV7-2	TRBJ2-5	CASSFVGVETQYF
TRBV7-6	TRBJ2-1	CASSLAGGTSLGEQFF
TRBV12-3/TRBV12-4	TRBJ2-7	CASSLRGGQGSYEQYF
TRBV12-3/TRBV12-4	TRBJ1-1	CASRLAANTEAFF
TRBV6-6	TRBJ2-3	CASSYSIGRPDTQYF
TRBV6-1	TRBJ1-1	CASSSPYRDSTQMNTEAFF
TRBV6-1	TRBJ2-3	CASTTLERGSTDTQYF
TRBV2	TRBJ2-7	CASTPLLRGRREQYF
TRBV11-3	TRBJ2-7	CASSFSGQTYEQYF
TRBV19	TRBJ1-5	CASSRSDRGSNNQPQHF
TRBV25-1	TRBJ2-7	CASSEYQGAIYEQYF